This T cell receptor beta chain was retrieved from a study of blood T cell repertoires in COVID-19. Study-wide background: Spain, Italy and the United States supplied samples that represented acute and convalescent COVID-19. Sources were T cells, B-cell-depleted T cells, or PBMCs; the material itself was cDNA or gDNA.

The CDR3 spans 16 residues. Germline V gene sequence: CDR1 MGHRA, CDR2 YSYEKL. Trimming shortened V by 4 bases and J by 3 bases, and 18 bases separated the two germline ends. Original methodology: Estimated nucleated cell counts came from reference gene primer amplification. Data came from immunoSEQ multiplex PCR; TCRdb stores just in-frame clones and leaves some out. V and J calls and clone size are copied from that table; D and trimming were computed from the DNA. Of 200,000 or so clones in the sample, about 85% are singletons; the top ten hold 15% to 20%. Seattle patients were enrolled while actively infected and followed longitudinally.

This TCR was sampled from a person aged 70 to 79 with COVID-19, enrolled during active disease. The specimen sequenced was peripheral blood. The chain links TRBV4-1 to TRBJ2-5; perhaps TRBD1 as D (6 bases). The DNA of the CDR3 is TGCGCCAGCAGCCGACCAGAACAGGGTTCGGAAGAGACCCAGTACTTC. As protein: CASSRPEQGSEETQYF.